The table lists the clone carrying this T cell receptor (beta chain) with a few counts. What it binds is unknown. V gave up 1 base and J gave up 6 bases, with 10 bases separating them. The germline V gene has CDR1 MNHEY and CDR2 SVGAGI. The CDR3 is 13 amino acids. This entry is derived from a study of molecular identifiers for immune sequencing clone quantification. General study findings and limits: Same-barcode identical TCR molecules could make highly expanded clones look smaller than they are.

In TCRdb, the PCR reads were re-called with MiXCR into one record per CDR3 protein. The sample contains about 640,000 distinct CDR3 sequences, about 20% of which appear only once. The chain links TRBV6-5 to TRBJ2-7; possibly TRBD1 for D (5 bases). The source of this sequence is a human donor in good health. Some libraries in this study had Jurkat cell RNA spiked in. Sequencing input: naive CD8+ T cells from blood, with Jurkat cell RNA spiked in. Subset specified: FACS-sorted CD8+CD4-CCR7+CD45RA+ naive T cells. This chain's CDR3 is CASSYFQGGEQYF. The DNA for the CDR3 is TGTGCCAGCAGTTACTTTCAGGGCGGCGAGCAGTACTTC.